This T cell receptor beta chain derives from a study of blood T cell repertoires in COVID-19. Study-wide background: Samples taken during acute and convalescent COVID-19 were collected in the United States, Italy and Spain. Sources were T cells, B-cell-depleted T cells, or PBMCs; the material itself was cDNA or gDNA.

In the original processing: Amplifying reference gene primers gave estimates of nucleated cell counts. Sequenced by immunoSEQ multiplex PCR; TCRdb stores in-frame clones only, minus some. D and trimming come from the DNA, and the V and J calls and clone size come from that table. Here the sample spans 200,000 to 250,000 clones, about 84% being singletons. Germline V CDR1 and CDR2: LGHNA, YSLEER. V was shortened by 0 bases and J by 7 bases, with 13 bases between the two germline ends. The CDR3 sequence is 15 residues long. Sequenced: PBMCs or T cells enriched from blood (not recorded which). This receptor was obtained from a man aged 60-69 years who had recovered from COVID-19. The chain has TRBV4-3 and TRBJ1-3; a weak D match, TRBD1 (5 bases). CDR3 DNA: TGCGCCAGCAGCCAAGACGGACATTCTAGGAACACCATATATTTT. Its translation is CASSQDGHSRNTIYF.